The T cell receptor beta chain described here comes from a study of blood T cell repertoires in COVID-19. V gave up 1 base and J gave up 7 bases, with 10 bases separating them. The CDR3 is 13 amino acids. The germline gives CDR1 LGHDT, CDR2 YNNKEL (reference sequence). Repertoires were generated with immunoSEQ multiplex PCR, while TCRdb's copy carries only in-frame clones and drops some. The sample includes about 140,000 clones, about 86% of them seen just once. Sequencing input: peripheral blood. V is TRBV3-1 (or the pseudogene TRBV3-2) and J is TRBJ1-2; tentative D call: TRBD1 (6 bases). This receptor was identified in a woman in her sixties or seventies with acute or convalescent COVID-19. CDR3 sequence: CASSQAQGIGYTF. Here the CDR3 DNA reads TGTGCCAGCAGCCAAGCTCAGGGGATTGGCTACACCTTC.